These T cell receptor beta chains were read from a single sample in a study of blood T cell repertoires in COVID-19. Sequencing used immunoSEQ multiplex PCR; TCRdb keeps in-frame clones, though not all of them. Of 200,000 to 250,000 clones in the sample, 85% to 90% are singletons; the top ten hold around 5.7%. The sequencing input was peripheral blood. The receptors stem from a man older than 75 with acute or convalescent COVID-19. Each CDR3 is given with its conserved first and last residue. Each record gives: clone size, D gene, V gene, J gene, CDR3 DNA, CDR3 protein. The D gene is left open where the match is weak. Clone size is shown for a subset of rows, as once, few, many or a class of expanded clone.

NA	NA	TRBV19	TRBJ1-5	TGTGCCAGTAGCTCTAAGGGGCCTTATAGCAATCAGCCCCAGCATTTT	CASSSKGPYSNQPQHF
few	NA	TRBV19	TRBJ2-7	TGTGCCAGTGAGGGGGCCTACGAGCAGTACTTC	CASEGAYEQYF
NA	TRBD1	TRBV7-2	TRBJ1-6	TGTGCCAGCAGGGACAGGTTTTCTAATTCACCCCTCCACTTT	CASRDRFSNSPLHF
NA	NA	TRBV11-2	TRBJ1-4	TGTGCCAGCAGCTTAGAACCGGGGCGGGGAAAACTGTTTTTT	CASSLEPGRGKLFF
few	TRBD1	TRBV2	TRBJ1-2	TGTGCCAGCAGTGAAGCCCTTACAGGGGCTAACTATGGCTACACCTTC	CASSEALTGANYGYTF
NA	TRBD2	TRBV5-1	TRBJ2-4	TGCGCCAGCAGTCCGTTAAGCGGGGGAAACATTCAGTACTTC	CASSPLSGGNIQYF
once	NA	TRBV18	TRBJ2-5	TGTGCCAGCTCACCAACCCTAGCGGAGACCCAGTACTTC	CASSPTLAETQYF
NA	TRBD2	TRBV7-9	TRBJ2-1	TGTGCCAGCAGCTCCCAGCGGGGTTACAATGAGCAGTTCTTC	CASSSQRGYNEQFF
NA	NA	TRBV7-6	TRBJ1-3	TGTGCCAGCAGCCGGCAGGGTTCTGGAAACACCATATATTTT	CASSRQGSGNTIYF
NA	TRBD1	TRBV28	TRBJ1-4	TGTGCCAGCAGCCGGGAGACAGGGGGGGATGAAAAACTGTTTTTT	CASSRETGGDEKLFF
NA	NA	TRBV28	TRBJ2-7	TGTGCCAGCCTAGGGGGGGGGAGCTCCTACGAGCAGTACTTC	CASLGGGSSYEQYF
NA	TRBD1	TRBV19	TRBJ1-5	TGTGCCAGTAGTTCGGGACAGGGGTTTCAGCCCCAGCATTTT	CASSSGQGFQPQHF
NA	TRBD1	TRBV7-9	TRBJ1-2	TGTGCCAGCAGCGTAACCGGGACAGGGGGCTCACACTTC	CASSVTGTGGSHF
NA	TRBD2	TRBV9	TRBJ2-3	TGTGCCAGCAGCGTAGCGGGACTAAACACAGATACGCAGTATTTT	CASSVAGLNTDTQYF
NA	TRBD2	TRBV5-1	TRBJ2-1	TGCGCCAGCAGCTTAGGGGCTAGCGGGAGTAAGCAGTTCTTC	CASSLGASGSKQFF
NA	TRBD1	TRBV5-5	TRBJ2-2	TGTGCCAGCAGCTTGCTAACGGGACAGGGTCCCACCGGGGAGCTGTTTTTT	CASSLLTGQGPTGELFF
NA	TRBD1	TRBV4-3	TRBJ1-4	TGCGCCAGCAGCCAACGGACAGGGGCTAATGAAAAACTGTTTTTT	CASSQRTGANEKLFF
NA	NA	TRBV10-1	TRBJ2-7	TGCGCCAGCAGTTCCGGGACAATGAGCTCCTACGAGCAGTACTTC	CASSSGTMSSYEQYF
NA	TRBD1	TRBV3-1/TRBV3-2	TRBJ2-2	TGTGCCAGCAGCCAAGGGACAGGGTTGGGTACCGGGGAGCTGTTTTTT	CASSQGTGLGTGELFF
NA	NA	TRBV7-3	TRBJ2-5	TGTGCCAGCAGCTTAACCGGGGATGGAGCCCAGTACTTC	CASSLTGDGAQYF
NA	NA	TRBV18	TRBJ2-5	TGTGCCAGCTCCCTTACTCAAGAGACCCAGTACTTC	CASSLTQETQYF
NA	NA	TRBV4-1	TRBJ1-4	TGCGCCAGCAGCCAAGATGTCCCCCAGGGGACGCTCTCTAATGAAAAACTGTTTTTT	CASSQDVPQGTLSNEKLFF
once	NA	TRBV5-5	TRBJ1-1	TGTGCCAGCAGCTTGGGTACCCTGAGTCTCAACACTGAAGCTTTCTTT	CASSLGTLSLNTEAFF
NA	TRBD2	TRBV2	TRBJ2-1	TGTGCCAGCAAGTGGTCTAGCGGTGATGGGAATGAGCAGTTCTTC	CASKWSSGDGNEQFF
NA	TRBD1	TRBV27	TRBJ1-4	TGTGCCAGCAGATGGACAGGGGGCCGGGCGGAGGAAAAACTGTTTTTT	CASRWTGGRAEEKLFF
NA	NA	TRBV10-3	TRBJ2-2	TGTGCCATCAGTGAGTCCCCCAGAGGGGGAACCGATAACACCGGGGAGCTGTTTTTT	CAISESPRGGTDNTGELFF
NA	NA	TRBV28	TRBJ1-1	TGTGCCAGCAAGCCCCAAGGGGGGAACACTGAAGCTTTCTTT	CASKPQGGNTEAFF
NA	NA	TRBV30	TRBJ1-4	TGTGCCTGGAGTCGCGGGGAAAAACTGTTTTTT	CAWSRGEKLFF
few	NA	TRBV20-1	TRBJ2-7	TGCAGTGCTACTGACCCCACGGGGAACTCCTACGAGCAGTACTTC	CSATDPTGNSYEQYF
NA	TRBD2	TRBV27	TRBJ2-5	TGTGCCAGCAGTTTCGGAGGGAGGGTAGAGACCCAGTACTTC	CASSFGGRVETQYF
NA	TRBD2	TRBV11-2	TRBJ2-5	TGTGCCAGCAGCTTGGGCGGGAGTGAGACCCAGTACTTC	CASSLGGSETQYF
NA	TRBD2	TRBV5-1	TRBJ2-3	TGCGCCAGCAGCTACCGGACTAGCACGGCAGATACGCAGTATTTT	CASSYRTSTADTQYF
NA	NA	TRBV7-2	TRBJ2-2	TGTGCCAGCAGCTTAGAGGGGTCCGGGGAGCTGTTTTTT	CASSLEGSGELFF
NA	NA	TRBV6-5	TRBJ2-7	TGTGCCAGCAGTTACAGTTCAGGGGACGGCTACGAGCAGTACTTC	CASSYSSGDGYEQYF
NA	NA	TRBV9	TRBJ1-1	TGTGCCAGCAGCGTAACAGTAAACACTGAAGCTTTCTTT	CASSVTVNTEAFF
once	TRBD1	TRBV7-8	TRBJ2-5	TGTGCCAGCAGCTTACGGGCCGGGACAGGGGGGAAACAAGAGACCCAGTACTTC	CASSLRAGTGGKQETQYF
NA	NA	TRBV24-1	TRBJ1-1	TGTGCCACCAGTGATTTGCCATCGGGTGAAGCTTTCTTT	CATSDLPSGEAFF
NA	NA	TRBV2	TRBJ2-5	TGTGCCAGCACCCCGGGACTCGATCAAGAGACCCAGTACTTC	CASTPGLDQETQYF
once	TRBD1	TRBV7-2	TRBJ1-5	TGTGCCAGCAGCTTAGGGACAGGGAATCAGCCCCAGCATTTT	CASSLGTGNQPQHF
NA	NA	TRBV11-3	TRBJ2-5	TGTGCCAGCAGCTTAGATTCGACAGCTTGGTTGGGAGAGACCCAGTACTTC	CASSLDSTAWLGETQYF
NA	TRBD2	TRBV4-3	TRBJ2-1	TGCGCCAGCAGTGGCGGGAGTCGCAATGAGCAGTTCTTC	CASSGGSRNEQFF
NA	NA	TRBV11-2	TRBJ1-4	TGTGCCAGCAGCTTATCCGGGTGGAATGAAAAACTGTTTTTT	CASSLSGWNEKLFF
NA	NA	TRBV14	TRBJ2-2	TGTGCCAGCAGCCGAATAGCGGCAACCGGGGAGCTGTTTTTT	CASSRIAATGELFF
NA	TRBD1	TRBV19	TRBJ1-2	TGTGCCAGTAGTCCTGGACAGGGAGGTGTCGGCTATGGCTACACCTTC	CASSPGQGGVGYGYTF
NA	NA	TRBV5-4	TRBJ2-3	TGTGCCAGCAGCTGGGAGAGGGGGGGCAGAGATACGCAGTATTTT	CASSWERGGRDTQYF
NA	TRBD1	TRBV12-3/TRBV12-4	TRBJ1-4	TGTGCCAGCAGGACAGGGAGTGAAAAACTGTTTTTT	CASRTGSEKLFF
NA	TRBD1	TRBV30	TRBJ1-3	TGTGCCTGGAGGGAGGGGGCCTCTAGGGGCACCATATATTTT	CAWREGASRGTIYF
NA	TRBD2	TRBV6-1	TRBJ2-2	TGTGCCAGCAGAGAAGGGACTAGCGGGGCGAACACCGGGGAGCTGTTTTTT	CASREGTSGANTGELFF
NA	TRBD1	TRBV29-1	TRBJ1-1	TGCAGCGTTGAAAGCAGGGGGATGAACACTGAAGCTTTCTTT	CSVESRGMNTEAFF
NA	TRBD2	TRBV7-2	TRBJ2-5	TGTGCCAGCAGCTTATTCCCTAGCGGGAGCGGAGAGACCCAGTACTTC	CASSLFPSGSGETQYF
NA	NA	TRBV7-2	TRBJ1-4	TGTGCCAGCAGCCCTGACTCGACCGGTGAAAAACTGTTTTTT	CASSPDSTGEKLFF